One sample yielded the 2 T cell receptor beta chains listed below, sequenced in a study of shared clonotypes between healthy human individuals. TCRdb keeps only in-frame clones here, not all; method: immunoSEQ multiplex PCR. The table has some 1,100,000 clones, roughly 74% seen once; the top ten hold more than 0.5%. Source material: memory CD4+ T cells from PBMCs. Specified subset: CD45RA-negative fraction. These receptors were taken from a man aged 18 to 30 in good health. Some clones in this sample may be carry-over from other donors' samples.

As regards this clone: A junction end diverges from the germline sequence, so it may reflect a read error. CDR3 in amino acids: CASTRGGQRNAEAFF. The CDR3 DNA reads TGTGCCAGCACTCGAGGGGGGCAGAGGAACGCTGAAGCTTTCTTT. This sequence joins TRBV9 and TRBJ1-1; maybe TRBD1 (6 bases). The CDR3 loop spans 15 amino acids. The germline V gene has CDR1 SGDLS and CDR2 YYNGEE.

The V and J genes are TRBV30 and TRBJ2-3; unclear D gene. CDR1 is GTSNPN, CDR2 SVGIG, per germline (reference sequence). The length of the CDR3 is 11 residues. V dropped 5 bases and J dropped 8 bases, with 11 bases sitting between them. The CDR3 DNA sequence: TGTGCCTGGGGTGGGGTGGCTACGCAGTATTTT. Its translation: CAWGGVATQYF.